This T cell receptor (beta chain) originates from a study of blood T cell repertoires in COVID-19 (dated by TCRdb to 2018 to 2021). Looking at the study overall: Collaborator samples came from the United States, Italy and Spain and covered acute and convalescent phases of COVID-19. The prospective study material was composed of cDNA or gDNA derived from T cells, B-cell-depleted T cells, or PBMCs. The repertoires were released in a freely available public database intended as a resource for research on the immune response to SARS-CoV-2. A de-identified subject ID, COVID-19 status, age in years and sex were almost always included in the sample metadata. Subjects who had been exposed to COVID-19, were actively infected with it, or had recovered from it provided the deeply sampled blood TCRbeta repertoires that made up the dataset. Samples were obtained from the ongoing ImmuneRACE study (first 160 participants) and from 1,254 subjects provided by 6 global collaborators. Where available, HLA class I and class II types were taken from metadata supplied by the sample provider and were not determined by assay-based typing.

TCRbeta CDR3 regions were amplified from genomic DNA by means of the immunoSEQ Assay, a bias-controlled multiplex PCR. In the paper's pipeline: Within the assay, amplification of reference gene primers was used to estimate how many nucleated cells each sample contained. To quantify the absolute abundance of each unique TCRbeta CDR3 rearrangement, sequence reads were collapsed and filtered. Productive Simpson clonality was computed per sample as the square root of Simpson's diversity index over productive rearrangements. The table was pulled from immuneACCESS by TCRdb, which kept in-frame rearrangements only. Such tables lose some clones; where checked, under half of the loss comes from unresolved V genes, and the rest has no known cause. That table is the source of V, J and clone size, and D and trimming were worked out from the DNA. Recorded for this sample are more than 85,000 clones; almost 80% of them occurred a single time. The ten largest clones take up more than 15% of the sample.

For this clone: Its antigen specificity is not known. Base qualities are not recorded, but no much larger clone differs from it by a single base.

Results the study describes overall, beyond this receptor: How much clinical and demographic metadata was included differed by source and by participant, and the metadata was provided uncurated.

Whole blood was collected in K2EDTA tubes by collaborating institutions according to the institutions' own protocols. Collaborator samples were shipped for TCRbeta analysis as frozen whole blood, isolated PBMCs, or DNA extracted from either sample type. CDR1 and CDR2 are read off the germline V gene as KGHSH and LQKENI. The CDR3 holds 15 amino acids from the cysteine to the phenylalanine. The only DNA kept is the CDR3, 45 bases in frame from the first base. V trim: 4 bases; J trim: 5 bases; unmatched bases: 6. The TCR comes from a woman older than 75 with active or convalescent COVID-19. Material for sequencing was peripheral blood. The V and J genes are TRBV18 and TRBJ2-7; the junction holds 12 bases that match TRBD2. The encoded CDR3 is CASSRLGLAGNEQYF. The sequenced DNA is TGTGCCAGCTCACGCCTAGGACTAGCGGGAAACGAGCAGTACTTC.